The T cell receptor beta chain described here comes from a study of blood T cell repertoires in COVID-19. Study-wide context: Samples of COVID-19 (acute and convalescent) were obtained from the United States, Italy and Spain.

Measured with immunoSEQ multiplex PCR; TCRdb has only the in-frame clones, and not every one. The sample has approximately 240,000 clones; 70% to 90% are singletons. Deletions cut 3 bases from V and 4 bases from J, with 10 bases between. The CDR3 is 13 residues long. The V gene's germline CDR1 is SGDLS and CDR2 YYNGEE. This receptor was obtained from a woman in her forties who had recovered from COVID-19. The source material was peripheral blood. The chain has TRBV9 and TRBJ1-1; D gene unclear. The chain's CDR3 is CASSAQYGTEAFF. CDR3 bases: TGTGCCAGCAGCGCCCAGTATGGCACTGAAGCTTTCTTT.